Shown below are 9 T cell receptor beta chains from a single sample sequenced in a study of early T cells in non-severe SARS-CoV-2 infection. TCRdb re-analysed the 5' RACE reads in MiXCR, keeping a single row per CDR3 protein. The table has 55,000 to 70,000 distinct CDR3 sequences, 9.5% to 15% seen once; the top ten hold 1.5% to 2%. The sequencing sample was made of whole blood. The receptors stem from an adult who was a healthcare worker with PCR-confirmed SARS-CoV-2 infection or an uninfected control (not recorded which).

This clonotype was recorded at least ten times. This chain joins TRBV27 and TRBJ1-5; D is unresolved. The CDR3 covers 14 residues. V lost 0 bases and J 3 bases, leaving 6 bases between the germline ends. CDR1 is MNHEY and CDR2 is SMNVEV in the germline V gene (reference sequence). Here the CDR3 reads CASSLSLSNQPQHF. The CDR3 DNA is TGTGCCAGCAGTTTATCGTTGTCCAATCAGCCCCAGCATTTT.

This clonotype appeared a few times. The chain uses TRBV10-3 and TRBJ2-5, with D unresolved. Germline V gene sequence: CDR1 ENHRY, CDR2 SYGVKD. The CDR3 length is 13 residues. Trimming removed 0 bases at V and 4 bases at J, with 6 bases between. The chain's CDR3 is CAISESMAETQYF. For the CDR3, the DNA is TGTGCCATCAGTGAGTCGATGGCAGAGACCCAGTACTTC.

The V call is TRBV2, the J call TRBJ2-2, with TRBD1 matching over 8 bases. CDR3 length: 16 residues. The V gene end was trimmed by 6 bases and the J gene end by 1 base; junction bases not matched to a gene: 7. CDR1 and CDR2 (germline): SNHLY, FYNNEI. The CDR3 DNA follows: TGTGCCAGCAGAGGGGGACAGGACAAGAACACCGGGGAGCTGTTTTTT. Residues: CASRGGQDKNTGELFF.

The chain joins TRBV12-3 or TRBV12-4 to TRBJ2-7; D uncertain. Trimming pared 3 bases from V and 6 bases from J, leaving 15 bases between. The CDR3 has 14 amino acids. DNA for the CDR3: TGTGCCAGCAGTTTTAATAGGGTGACGAGCGAGCAGTACTTC. Encoded protein: CASSFNRVTSEQYF.

This clonotype was observed a handful of times. The genes are TRBV7-2 and TRBJ2-3; TRBD2 agrees at 9 bases. V lost 1 base and J lost 2; bases outside the gene matches: 7. This CDR3 spans 17 amino acids. The germline V gene has CDR1 SGHTA and CDR2 FQGNSA. As DNA, the CDR3 is TGTGCCAGCAGCTTAGTATTAGCGGGGGACTCCACAGATACGCAGTATTTT. Protein: CASSLVLAGDSTDTQYF.

J is TRBJ1-1 and V is TRBV20-1; no clear D gene. Trimming removed 2 bases at V and 8 bases at J, with 15 bases between. Germline CDR1 is DFQATT and CDR2 is SNEGSKA (reference sequence). The CDR3 runs 13 residues. CDR3 loop: CSARPGNGLEAFF. Written as DNA, the CDR3 is TGCAGTGCTAGACCGGGGAATGGCCTAGAAGCTTTCTTT.

This clonotype was seen a handful of times. The chain links TRBV7-9 to TRBJ2-3; D is undetermined. Trimming removed 6 bases at V and 5 bases at J, with 12 bases between. Per the germline V gene, CDR1 is SEHNR and CDR2 is FQNEAQ (reference sequence). This CDR3 contains 13 residues. CDR3 amino acids: CASSFTQRDTQYF. In nucleotides, the CDR3 is TGTGCCAGCAGTTTTACACAGAGAGATACGCAGTATTTT.

This clonotype was picked up a small number of times. The chain is built from TRBV6-5 and TRBJ1-4; D uncertain. Trimming shortened V by 5 bases and J by 7 bases, and 17 bases separated the two germline ends. Germline V gene sequence: CDR1 MNHEY, CDR2 SVGAGI. The length of the CDR3 is 15 residues. CDR3 protein: CASSQTLPPTEKLFF. In nucleotides, the CDR3 is TGTGCCAGCAGTCAGACATTACCCCCTACTGAAAAACTGTTTTTT.

There are many counts of this clonotype. The chain combines TRBV3-1 with TRBJ1-2; D ambiguous. Looked up from germline, CDR1 is LGHDT and CDR2 is YNNKEL (reference sequence). The length of the CDR3 is 13 residues. Trimming took off 4 bases at V and 4 bases at J, with 10 bases between the two ends. The DNA for the CDR3 is TGTGCCAGCAGCCTTGCCGACGTCTATGGCTACACCTTC. Translating gives CASSLADVYGYTF.